This T cell receptor (beta chain) was sequenced in a study of blood T cell repertoires in COVID-19. About the study: Sites in the United States, Italy and Spain provided acute and convalescent COVID-19 samples.

CDR1 SEHNR and CDR2 FQNEAQ come from the germline V gene (reference sequence). This CDR3 contains 14 residues. After removal of 5 bases from V and 3 bases from J, the junction contained 4 bases not matched to a gene. Per the study methods: For nucleated cells, counts were estimated from reference gene primer amplification. The repertoire was sequenced with immunoSEQ multiplex PCR; TCRdb's copy has only in-frame clones and lacks some. The D gene and trimming were derived from the DNA, and the V and J assignments and clone size from that table. Counted here are some 73,000 clones, about 85% occurring once; the ten biggest clones make up 35% to 40%.

This chain uses TRBV7-9 with TRBJ1-1; 9 bases are shared with TRBD1. This receptor was identified in a woman older than 75 with active or convalescent COVID-19. The sample was peripheral blood. The CDR3 nucleotides are TGTGCCAGCAGCCCCCGGGACAGGGACACTGAAGCTTTCTTT. This translates into CASSPRDRDTEAFF.